Given below is one T cell receptor beta chain in context. The target antigen is unknown. Measured with immunoSEQ multiplex PCR; TCRdb has only the in-frame clones, and not every one. The profile shows approximately 63,000 clones, roughly 86% of them singletons. The sample comes from a study of identifying expanded T cells in peripheral blood. The study's findings and limits: Technical replicates showed 0.9 to 1.5 changed clones; two weeks roughly 15; four weeks 19. Clone count variance between roughly 2-week samples rose with total template count.

CDR1 and CDR2 (germline): SGHRS, YFSETQ. V shed 4 bases, J shed 2 bases, and the junction held 5 bases outside the gene matches. The CDR3 totals 14 residues. Healthy donors had no documented immune events, such as infections, while sampled. The TCR originated in a person aged 18 to 75 in good health. The chain couples TRBV5-1 to TRBJ1-2; TRBD1 aligns across 7 bases. The sample was blood. The CDR3, as DNA: TGCGCCAGCAGCCTCGGGACAGCCAACTATGGCTACACCTTC. It is translated as CASSLGTANYGYTF.